This TCR beta chain was captured in a study of T cell repertoires in cytomegalovirus infection. Background on the study: Well-studied HLA-B-restricted CMV epitopes were used in the study alongside recently identified HLA-C-restricted ones. In public TCR beta signatures, there were indications of both CMV infection and matching HLA type. The study's findings and limits: The ex vivo response showed dominance by HLA-C-restricted CMV-specific TCR beta clonotypes. Summed frequency of shared TCR beta families picked out CMV carriers who also had the relevant HLA.

This clonotype was recorded many times. The antigen remains unidentified. TCRdb redid the calling of the reads with MiXCR, one entry per CDR3 protein. Among approximately 280,000 distinct CDR3 sequences, about 20% were seen once, and the ten largest hold roughly a fifth. CDR3 length: 14 amino acids. V shed 1 base and J shed 3 bases, with 10 bases lying between them. Germline CDR1 is SEHNR and CDR2 is FQNEAQ (reference sequence). V is TRBV7-9 and J is TRBJ2-7; no clear D. The clonotype was recovered from a human donor in good health (CMV status not recorded). Some clones in this sample may be carry-over from other donors' samples. The sample in question was cultured PBMCs, obtained from culture after CMV antigen stimulation. The DNA of the CDR3 is TGTGCCAGCAGCTTAGAGTTGTCTGGCTACGAGCAGTACTTC. Translation gives CASSLELSGYEQYF.